Shown below are 26 T cell receptor beta chains from a single sample sequenced in a study of blood T cell repertoires in COVID-19. Assay: immunoSEQ multiplex PCR; the TCRdb copy retains only in-frame clones and omits some. The table lists approximately 40,000 clones, around 87% of them singletons. Sample: peripheral blood. These receptors all stem from a woman older than 75 in a cohort sampled during active or convalescent COVID-19.

The chain combines TRBV7-2 with TRBJ1-2; the D is unclear. CDR3 length equals 14 residues. Trimming left V 3 bases short and J 4 bases short, with 12 bases between. Germline V CDR1 and CDR2: SGHTA, FQGNSA. This CDR3 is CASSFQVPPYGYTF. The CDR3 DNA reads as TGTGCCAGCAGCTTTCAGGTTCCTCCCTATGGCTACACCTTC. The full variable domain, in which reference TRBV7-2 and TRBJ1-2 provide the parts outside the CDR3, is GAGVSQSPSNKVTEKGKDVELRCDPISGHTALYWYRQSLGQGLEFLIYFQGNSAPDKSGLPSDRFSAERTGGSVSTLTIQRTQQEDSAVYLCASSFQVPPYGYTFGSGTRLTVV.

CDR3 DNA: TGTGCCAGCAAGGGGGTCGGCGGGAATTCACCCCTCCACTTT. It yields the protein CASKGVGGNSPLHF. The gene calls are TRBV7-6 and TRBJ1-6; D may be TRBD1 (6 bases). Germline V gene data show CDR1 as SGHVS and CDR2 as FNYEAQ. The CDR3 runs 14 residues. Trimming shortened V by 7 bases and J by 7 bases, and 14 bases separated the two germline ends.

The chain carries TRBV12-3 or TRBV12-4 and TRBJ2-1, with D perhaps TRBD1 (5 bases). The CDR3 extends over 13 amino acids. V was cut by 1 base and J by 4 bases, with 5 bases left in between. CDR3 sequence reads: CASSLGQYNEQFF. DNA of the CDR3: TGTGCCAGCAGTTTAGGACAGTACAATGAGCAGTTCTTC.

The chain is built from TRBV20-1 and TRBJ1-5, with 10 bases fitting TRBD1. The CDR3 extends over 17 amino acids. V lost 3 bases, J lost 0 bases, and 8 bases stayed unmatched. The germline CDR1 and CDR2 sequences are DFQATT and SNEGSKA (reference sequence). CDR3 protein: CSASRTGGMDSNQPQHF. CDR3 nucleotides: TGCAGTGCTAGTCGGACAGGGGGGATGGATAGCAATCAGCCCCAGCATTTT.

This chain connects TRBV5-1 to TRBJ1-2; D uncertain. The germline CDR1 and CDR2 sequences are SGHRS and YFSETQ. The CDR3 spans 13 residues. Trimming pared 0 bases from V and 2 bases from J, leaving 5 bases between. The CDR3 DNA sequence: TGCGCCAGCAGCTTGGACGAGAACTATGGCTACACCTTC. This sequence encodes CASSLDENYGYTF.

CDR3 bases: TGCGCCAGCAGCTTAGACAGGCCTTCAACCGGGGAGCTGTTTTTT. Translation: CASSLDRPSTGELFF. The chain uses TRBV5-1 and TRBJ2-2, with a tentative D call TRBD1 (6 bases). Germline V gives CDR1 SGHRS, CDR2 YFSETQ. Deletions cut 2 bases from V and 5 bases from J, with 13 bases between. This CDR3 has 15 residues.

This clone was seen just once. V is TRBV10-3 and J is TRBJ1-2; 7 bases match TRBD1. The CDR3 is made up of 15 amino acids. Germline V lookup: CDR1 ENHRY, CDR2 SYGVKD. Losses at the gene ends were 5 bases for V and 4 bases for J; bases not matched to a gene: 10. DNA for the CDR3: TGTGCCATCAGTTCACAGGGGATAGGTGGCTATGGCTACACCTTC. Encoded protein: CAISSQGIGGYGYTF.

V gene TRBV13 combines with J gene TRBJ2-2; D is undetermined. CDR1 and CDR2 from the germline V gene are PRHDT and FYEKMQ (reference sequence). Trimming left V 1 base short and J 1 base short, with 7 bases between. There are 15 residues in the CDR3. CDR3 sequence reads: CASSLASLNTGELFF. Here the CDR3 DNA reads TGTGCCAGCAGCTTAGCGTCACTGAACACCGGGGAGCTGTTTTTT.

The CDR3 loop is CASSSGDQPQHF. The CDR3 nucleotides read TGTGCCAGCAGTTCAGGGGATCAGCCCCAGCATTTT. The rearrangement uses TRBV6-6 and TRBJ1-5, with D perhaps matching TRBD1 (6 bases). This CDR3 has 12 amino acids. The germline V gene encodes CDR1 MNHNY and CDR2 SVGAGI (reference sequence). The V end was cut by 4 bases, the J end by 5 bases, with 6 bases between.

The chain has TRBV25-1 and TRBJ1-6; D is unclear. V dropped 6 bases and J dropped 6 bases, with 15 bases sitting between them. The germline V gene has CDR1 MGHDK and CDR2 SYGVNS. The CDR3 loop spans 15 amino acids. The chain's CDR3 is CASRETGISNSPLHF. The CDR3 nucleotides are TGTGCCAGCAGAGAAACCGGGATAAGTAATTCACCCCTCCACTTT.

This clone was detected once. This rearrangement joins TRBV29-1 to TRBJ2-3, with 9 bases identical to TRBD1. Germline CDR1 SQVTM, CDR2 ANQGSEA. CDR3 length: 13 amino acids. V lost 6 bases to trimming and J lost 2 bases; unmatched junction nucleotides: 3. This CDR3 is CSVGTGLTDTQYF. As DNA, the CDR3 is TGCAGCGTCGGGACAGGGCTCACAGATACGCAGTATTTT.

The J gene is TRBJ2-7, the V gene TRBV5-6; 9 nucleotides line up with TRBD1. The CDR3 consists of 14 residues. Germline V gene sequence: CDR1 SGHDT, CDR2 YYEEEE. Losses at the gene ends were 4 bases for V and 4 bases for J; bases not matched to a gene: 6. The CDR3 DNA sequence: TGTGCCAGCAGCGAGGGACAGGGAAGGTACGAGCAGTACTTC. Translating gives CASSEGQGRYEQYF.

The genes are TRBV5-4 and TRBJ2-5; 14 bases are a match to TRBD2. CDR1 and CDR2 (germline): SGHNT, YYREEE (reference sequence). CDR3 length: 16 residues. J was trimmed by 5 bases and V by 3 bases; bases with no gene match: 6. The CDR3 loop reads CASSSTSGGAGETQYF. The CDR3 bases are TGTGCCAGCAGCTCGACTAGCGGGGGGGCGGGGGAGACCCAGTACTTC.

The rearrangement links TRBV5-1 to TRBJ2-7; perhaps TRBD2 as D (5 bases). V was shortened by 4 bases and J by 2 bases, with 7 bases between the two germline ends. This CDR3 is 12 amino acids long. Germline-derived CDR1 and CDR2 are SGHRS and YFSETQ. CDR3: CASSPGAYEQYF. CDR3 DNA: TGCGCCAGCAGCCCCGGGGCCTACGAGCAGTACTTC.

This chain uses TRBV15 with TRBJ1-1; TRBD1 is a possible D gene (5 bases). Germline V gene sequence: CDR1 LNHNV, CDR2 YYDKDF (reference sequence). The V and J ends lost 0 bases and 5 bases respectively, with 7 bases between them. The CDR3 has 13 residues. In DNA form, the CDR3 reads TGTGCCACCAGCAGAGATGGGGGGACTGAAGCTTTCTTT. Protein sequence: CATSRDGGTEAFF.

The V and J genes are TRBV4-3 and TRBJ2-2, with D hard to call. CDR1 LGHNA and CDR2 YSLEER come from the germline V gene. There are 13 residues in the CDR3. Trimming pared 0 bases from V and 6 bases from J, leaving 5 bases between. The CDR3 spells CASSQDSAGELFF. CDR3 DNA: TGCGCCAGCAGCCAAGACTCAGCCGGGGAGCTGTTTTTT.

J is TRBJ1-1 and V is TRBV9, with a possible D match to TRBD1 (6 bases). The CDR3 length is 14 residues. Germline loops: CDR1 SGDLS, CDR2 YYNGEE. Trimming removed 4 bases from V and 2 bases from J, with 12 bases in between. The CDR3 nucleotides are TGTGCCAGCAGCAGGGGAGGGGGTAACACTGAAGCTTTCTTT. Its translation is CASSRGGGNTEAFF.

The DNA of the CDR3 is TGTGCCAGCAGCTTGGGCCCAGATACGCAGTATTTT. It encodes CASSLGPDTQYF. This rearrangement joins TRBV11-2 to TRBJ2-3; unclear D gene. In germline, CDR1 is SGHAT, CDR2 FQNNGV. This CDR3 comprises 12 residues. The V gene lost 3 bases and the J gene lost 4 bases, with 5 bases spanning the gap.

V is TRBV2 and J is TRBJ2-3; 7 nucleotides agree with TRBD1. CDR1 and CDR2 (germline): SNHLY, FYNNEI. Trimming cost V 9 bases and J 5 bases; bases outside gene matches: 14. CDR3 length equals 15 residues. The CDR3 loop is CASIPTGQEGDTQYF. CDR3 sequence (DNA): TGTGCCAGTATTCCGACAGGGCAGGAAGGAGATACGCAGTATTTT. The variable domain in full, with the rest retrieved from reference TRBV2 and TRBJ2-3, is EPEVTQTPSHQVTQMGQEVILRCVPISNHLYFYWYRQILGQKVEFLVSFYNNEISEKSEIFDDQFSVERPDGSNFTLKIRSTKLEDSAMYFCASIPTGQEGDTQYFGPGTRLTVL.

This sequence joins TRBV30 and TRBJ1-2; possibly TRBD1 for D (6 bases). CDR1 is GTSNPN, CDR2 SVGIG, per germline (reference sequence). This CDR3 has 12 residues. Trimming took 4 bases from V and 5 from J, leaving 11 bases between them. CDR3 DNA sequence: TGTGCCTGGACAAGACAGGTTTATGGCTACACCTTC. Its protein is CAWTRQVYGYTF.

The chain joins TRBV18 to TRBJ1-3; D is uncertain. Germline CDR1 and CDR2: KGHSH and LQKENI. The CDR3 totals 15 residues. V lost 0 bases to trimming and J lost 8 bases, with 14 bases between them. The CDR3 spells CASSPPELRGHTIYF. The DNA of the CDR3 is TGTGCCAGCTCACCACCTGAGTTACGCGGGCACACCATATATTTT.

This clone was observed a few times. V gene TRBV10-1 combines with J gene TRBJ2-3, with D tentatively TRBD2 (6 bases). In germline, CDR1 is WNHNN, CDR2 SYGVQD (reference sequence). CDR3 length: 15 residues. Trimming stripped 2 bases from V and 0 bases from J, with 9 bases between. The CDR3 DNA sequence: TGCGCCAGCAGTGAGGGACTACACAGCACAGATACGCAGTATTTT. Translation: CASSEGLHSTDTQYF.

This clone occurred a few times. The V and J genes are TRBV7-3 and TRBJ2-3; D unresolved. The germline V and J ends were trimmed by 5 bases and 5 bases, with 11 bases remaining between them. The CDR3 spans 13 residues. Germline V gene lookup returns CDR1 SGHTA and CDR2 FQGTGA. The CDR3 is CASSQTLVDTQYF. The DNA of the CDR3 is TGTGCCAGCAGCCAGACGCTAGTAGATACGCAGTATTTT.

The rearrangement links TRBV7-6 to TRBJ2-1, with 11 positions matching TRBD2. The J segment lost 4 bases and the V segment lost 3 bases, leaving 2 bases of the junction unmatched. This CDR3 has 15 amino acids. Germline V lookup: CDR1 SGHVS, CDR2 FNYEAQ. The CDR3 here is CASSLVAGGYNEQFF. CDR3 coding DNA: TGTGCCAGCAGCTTGGTAGCGGGGGGGTACAATGAGCAGTTCTTC. Filled out from reference TRBV7-6 and TRBJ2-1, the complete variable domain reads GAGVSQSPRYKVTKRGQDVALRCDPISGHVSLYWYRQALGQGPEFLTYFNYEAQQDKSGLPNDRFSAERPEGSISTLTIQRTEQRDSAMYRCASSLVAGGYNEQFFGPGTRLTVL.

This sequence joins TRBV30 and TRBJ1-5; the D gene is possibly TRBD1 (5 bases). From germline, CDR1 is GTSNPN and CDR2 SVGIG (reference sequence). V was trimmed by 0 bases and J by 1 base, leaving 13 bases between them. This CDR3 contains 16 residues. The CDR3 DNA is TGTGCCTGGAGTGTGGGAGGATGGGACAGCAATCAGCCCCAGCATTTT. Encoded protein: CAWSVGGWDSNQPQHF.

This chain joins TRBV11-2 and TRBJ2-7, with 9 bases that match TRBD1. V lost 1 base, J lost 3 bases, and 7 bases stayed unmatched. Germline CDR1 reads SGHAT; CDR2 reads FQNNGV. This CDR3 comprises 16 residues. CDR3: CASSLGGTGIHYEQYF. As DNA, the CDR3 is TGTGCCAGCAGCTTAGGAGGGACAGGGATCCACTACGAGCAGTACTTC.